This section outlines one T cell receptor beta chain sequence together with its context. Its antigen remains unidentified. This sample stems from a study of cytomegalovirus exposure and HLA in healthy donors. Study information: Membership in the Caucasian-associated ancestry cluster was found for 81% of 300 to 400 genotyped donors. Whole-study findings and limits: Later on, an analysis tied 18,000 or so TCR beta sequences to HLA alleles at 0.05 false discovery rate.

The CDR3 is 16 residues long. V was pared by 3 bases and J by 1 base, with 14 bases between. CDR1 LGHNA and CDR2 YSLEER come from the germline V gene. Both 60 Vbeta primers and 13 Jbeta primers went into the PCR. Original data processing: Unique TCR beta chains totaled 65 million to 95 million in a later count, with approximately 11 million of them shared. Some clones are missing from TCRdb's copy, which holds only in-frame ones; the method was immunoSEQ multiplex PCR. Clone size and the V and J calls come from that table; the DNA yielded D and trimming. The sample's table shows roughly 41,000 clones.

This sequence was found in a middle-aged woman in good health and CMV-seronegative. The sequenced material came from PBMCs. V usage is TRBV4-3 and J usage is TRBJ2-3; a weak D match, TRBD1 (5 bases). The CDR3 nucleotides are TGCGCCAGCAGCCAGGGCTTGGGGCAAGGCACAGATACGCAGTATTTT. It encodes CASSQGLGQGTDTQYF.